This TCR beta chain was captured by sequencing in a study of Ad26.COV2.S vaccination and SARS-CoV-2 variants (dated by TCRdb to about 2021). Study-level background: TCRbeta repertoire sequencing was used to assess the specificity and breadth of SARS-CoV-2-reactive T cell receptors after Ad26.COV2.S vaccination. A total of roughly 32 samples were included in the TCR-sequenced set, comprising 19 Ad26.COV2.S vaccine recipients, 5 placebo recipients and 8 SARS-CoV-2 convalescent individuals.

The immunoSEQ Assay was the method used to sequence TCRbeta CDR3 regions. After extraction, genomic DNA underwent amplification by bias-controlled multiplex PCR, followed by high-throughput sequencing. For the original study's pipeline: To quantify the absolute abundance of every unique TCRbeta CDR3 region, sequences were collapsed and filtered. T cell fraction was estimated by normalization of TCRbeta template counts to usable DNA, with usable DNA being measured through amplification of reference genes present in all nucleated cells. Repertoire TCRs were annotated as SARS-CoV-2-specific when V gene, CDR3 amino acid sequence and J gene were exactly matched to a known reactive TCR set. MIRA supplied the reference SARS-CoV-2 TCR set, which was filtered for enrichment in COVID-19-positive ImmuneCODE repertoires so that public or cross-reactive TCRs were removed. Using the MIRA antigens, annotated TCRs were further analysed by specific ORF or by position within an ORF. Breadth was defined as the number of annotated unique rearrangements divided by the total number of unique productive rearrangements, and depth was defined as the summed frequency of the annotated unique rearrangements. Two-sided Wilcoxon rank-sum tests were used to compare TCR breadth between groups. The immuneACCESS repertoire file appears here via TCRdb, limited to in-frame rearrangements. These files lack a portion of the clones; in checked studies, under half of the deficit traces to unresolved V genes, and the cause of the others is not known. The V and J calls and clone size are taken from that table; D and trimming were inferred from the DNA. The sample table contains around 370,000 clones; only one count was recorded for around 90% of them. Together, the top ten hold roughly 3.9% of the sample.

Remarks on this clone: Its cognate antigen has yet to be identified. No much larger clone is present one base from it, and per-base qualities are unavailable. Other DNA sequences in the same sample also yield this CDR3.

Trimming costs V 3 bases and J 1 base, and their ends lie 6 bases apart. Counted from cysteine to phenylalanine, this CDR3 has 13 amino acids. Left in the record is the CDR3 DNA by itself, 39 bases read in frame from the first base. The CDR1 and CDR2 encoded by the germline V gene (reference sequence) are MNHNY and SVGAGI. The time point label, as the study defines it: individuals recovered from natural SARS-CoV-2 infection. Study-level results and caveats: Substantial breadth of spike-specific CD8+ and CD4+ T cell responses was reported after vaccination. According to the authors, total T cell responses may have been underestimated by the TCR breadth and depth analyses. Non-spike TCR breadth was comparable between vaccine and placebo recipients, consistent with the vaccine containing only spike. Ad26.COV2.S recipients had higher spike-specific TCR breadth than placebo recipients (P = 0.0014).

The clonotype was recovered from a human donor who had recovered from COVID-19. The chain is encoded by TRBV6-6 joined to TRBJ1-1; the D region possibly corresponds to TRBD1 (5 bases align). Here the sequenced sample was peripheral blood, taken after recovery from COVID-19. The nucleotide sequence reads TGTGCCAGCAGTTATGGGGGGAACACTGAAGCTTTCTTT. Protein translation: CASSYGGNTEAFF.